The rows below give T cell receptor beta chains drawn from one sample of a study of spatial heterogeneity in lung cancer. One entry per CDR3 protein results from TCRdb running MiXCR on the 5' RACE reads. The table has some 2,100 distinct CDR3 sequences, approximately 19% seen once; the top ten hold less than 11%. The material sequenced was lung tumor tissue, taken at surgery. The receptors come from a male donor with early-stage non-small cell lung cancer. The CDR3 runs from the conserved cysteine through the conserved F or W. Each record gives: V gene, J gene, CDR3 protein.

TRBV20-1,TRBJ2-7,CSASPMTGEYYEQYF
TRBV7-6,TRBJ2-6,CASTLNQQGRPGANVLTF
TRBV24-1,TRBJ2-3,CATSGQGISTDTQYF
TRBV6-2/TRBV6-3,TRBJ1-6,CASSSGTGVSPLHF
TRBV10-3,TRBJ2-7,CAISEWGQGYEQYF
TRBV6-2/TRBV6-3,TRBJ1-1,CASSLAENTEAFF
TRBV30,TRBJ1-1,CAWRRDMNTEAFF
TRBV29-1,TRBJ2-3,CSGGTSGRTDTQYF
TRBV29-1,TRBJ2-3,CSVEASTDTQYF
TRBV7-2,TRBJ2-3,CASSLEGLALPLRDTQYF
TRBV7-2,TRBJ2-5,CASSLLRGEETQYF
TRBV29-1,TRBJ1-4,CSVGVDSGEKLFF
TRBV9,TRBJ2-7,CASSVEVRGEEQYF
TRBV6-5,TRBJ2-5,CASSLFRTGGETQYF
TRBV7-2,TRBJ2-1,CASSKGASGNNEQFF
TRBV18,TRBJ2-5,CASSPQSGGRETQYF
TRBV23-1,TRBJ2-1,CASSQSHRGPFGEQFF
TRBV20-1,TRBJ1-6,CSARDRGNNSPLHF
TRBV27,TRBJ1-2,CASTPLAGGVGYTF
TRBV20-1,TRBJ1-1,CSARGTSPTEAFF
TRBV6-2/TRBV6-3,TRBJ1-1,CASSYWTVNTEAFF
TRBV20-1,TRBJ2-7,CSASHRDRAYEQYF
TRBV16,TRBJ2-5,CASSHHPGTGAFQETQYF
TRBV7-2,TRBJ2-3,CASSLRTSQVTQYF
TRBV20-1,TRBJ2-7,CSASREVYEQYF
TRBV7-2,TRBJ2-1,CASSLGSGSWYNEQFF
TRBV6-6,TRBJ2-7,CASSPGLAGAGSYEQYF
TRBV7-2,TRBJ2-5,CASSIASGTGVRGTQYF
TRBV28,TRBJ1-2,CASSFAGSNYGYTF
TRBV27,TRBJ1-3,CASSINRGGNTIYF
TRBV9,TRBJ2-3,CASSEGARESTDTQYF
TRBV7-2,TRBJ2-1,CASSFEAGRGNEQFF
TRBV7-2,TRBJ1-2,CASSLGREDPRGYTF
TRBV4-2,TRBJ2-3,CASSIGTSGTDTQYF
TRBV7-2,TRBJ2-3,CASSSATSGTDTQYF
TRBV9,TRBJ2-3,CASSVQTDTQYF
TRBV11-2,TRBJ2-7,CASSVTGPYEQYF